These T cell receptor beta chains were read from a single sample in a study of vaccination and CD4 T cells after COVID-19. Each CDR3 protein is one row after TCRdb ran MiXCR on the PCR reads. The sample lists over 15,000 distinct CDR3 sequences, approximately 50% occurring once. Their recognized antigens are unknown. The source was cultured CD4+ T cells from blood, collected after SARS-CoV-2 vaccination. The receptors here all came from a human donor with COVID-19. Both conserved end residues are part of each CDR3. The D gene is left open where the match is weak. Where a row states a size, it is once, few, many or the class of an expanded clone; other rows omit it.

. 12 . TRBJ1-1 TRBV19 TGTGCCAGTAGTGGGGGGTGGAGTGAAGCTTTCTTT CASSGGWSEAFF
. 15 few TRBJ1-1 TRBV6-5 TGTGCCAGCAGTTACTCCAGGGGAGGAAACACTGAAGCTTTCTTT CASSYSRGGNTEAFF
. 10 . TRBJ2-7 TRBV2 TGTGCCAGCAGTGTGCAGGAGCAGTACTTC CASSVQEQYF
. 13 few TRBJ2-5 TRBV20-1 TGCAGTGCTAGAGATAGACAGTGGGAGACCCAGTACTTC CSARDRQWETQYF
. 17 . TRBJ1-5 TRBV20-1 TGCAGTGCTAGAGATGGGGGACGAAAGTATAGCAATCAGCCCCAGCATTTT CSARDGGRKYSNQPQHF
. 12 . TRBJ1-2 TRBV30 TGTGCCTGGGGTGTAGCAATCTATGGCTACACCTTC CAWGVAIYGYTF
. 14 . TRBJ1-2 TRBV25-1 TGTGCCAGCAGTGCCCACACTGAGAACTATGGCTACACCTTC CASSAHTENYGYTF
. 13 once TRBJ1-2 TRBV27 TGTGCCAGCAGTTTACGTCCGGTCTATGGCTACACCTTC CASSLRPVYGYTF
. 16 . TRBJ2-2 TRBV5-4 TGTGCCAGCAGCTTGTCAGGACAGAGTAACACCGGGGAGCTGTTTTTT CASSLSGQSNTGELFF
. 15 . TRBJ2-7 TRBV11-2 TGTGCCAGCAGCCCCAACGGGGCCGTCTCCTACGAGCAGTACTTC CASSPNGAVSYEQYF
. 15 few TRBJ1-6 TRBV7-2 TGTGCCACACATTCTGCGGGACCCCATAATTCACCCCTCCACTTT CATHSAGPHNSPLHF
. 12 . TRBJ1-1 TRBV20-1 TGCAGTGCTTCTCTCACGAACACTGAAGCTTTCTTT CSASLTNTEAFF
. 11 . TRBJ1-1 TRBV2 TGTGCCAGCAGTGGATTCACTGAAGCTTTCTTT CASSGFTEAFF
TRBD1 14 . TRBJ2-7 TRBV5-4 TGTGCCAGCAGCTGGACAGGTAGCTCCTACGAGCAGTACTTC CASSWTGSSYEQYF
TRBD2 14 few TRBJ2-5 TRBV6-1 TGTGCCAGCAGTCAGGCGGGGGGGTTAGAGACCCAGTACTTC CASSQAGGLETQYF